This passage covers 22 T cell receptor beta chains from one sample sequenced in a study of cytomegalovirus exposure and HLA in healthy donors. With 60 Vbeta and 13 Jbeta primers, the PCR was carried out. Produced via immunoSEQ multiplex PCR; TCRdb's table is partial and in-frame only. Of about 98,000 clones in the sample, 80% to 90% are singletons; the top ten hold less than 1.5%. Sequencing was carried out using PBMCs. These receptor sequences come from a man aged 35 to 55 in good health and CMV-seronegative.

The chain carries TRBV5-1 and TRBJ2-2, with 11 positions matching TRBD2. CDR3 size: 14 residues. J lost 8 bases, V lost 4 bases, and 4 bases had no gene match. Germline loops: CDR1 SGHRS, CDR2 YFSETQ. CDR3 in DNA: TGCGCCAGCAGCCCCGGGACTAGCGGTGGGGAGCTGTTTTTT. Translated, it gives CASSPGTSGGELFF.

The V call is TRBV6-4, the J call TRBJ2-2, with 11 bases lining up with TRBD2. The germline CDR1 and CDR2 sequences are MRHNA and SNTAGT. The CDR3 is made up of 15 amino acids. Germline trimming cut 3 bases from V and 3 bases from J; bases unmatched to any gene: 0. The DNA of the CDR3 is TGTGCCAGCAGTGAACTAGCGGGGGACACCGGGGAGCTGTTTTTT. Its translation: CASSELAGDTGELFF.

In DNA, the CDR3 is TGTGCCAGCAGCCCCGGGACAGAAAACACCGGGGAGCTGTTTTTT. Translating it yields CASSPGTENTGELFF. This chain joins TRBV5-4 and TRBJ2-2; 7 bases are shared with TRBD1. The J segment lost 2 bases and the V segment lost 4 bases, leaving 5 bases of the junction unmatched. The CDR3 contains 15 residues. In germline, CDR1 is SGHNT, CDR2 YYREEE (reference sequence). The complete variable domain, with remaining parts taken from reference TRBV5-4 and TRBJ2-2, reads ETGVTQSPTHLIKTRGQQVTLRCSSQSGHNTVSWYQQALGQGPQFIFQYYREEENGRGNFPPRFSGLQFPNYSSELNVNALELDDSALYLCASSPGTENTGELFFGEGSRLTVL.

This sequence joins TRBV11-2 and TRBJ2-7; tentatively, D is TRBD1 (6 bases). CDR3 length: 14 residues. Between the trimmed V and J ends, which lost 5 bases and 2 bases, there was a span of 13 bases. The V gene's germline CDR1 is SGHAT and CDR2 FQNNGV. This chain's CDR3 is CASSPTTGPYEQYF. The CDR3 nucleotides are TGTGCCAGCAGCCCGACGACAGGCCCCTACGAGCAGTACTTC. Supplemented by reference TRBV11-2 and TRBJ2-7, the full variable domain reads EAGVAQSPRYKIIEKRQSVAFWCNPISGHATLYWYQQILGQGPKLLIQFQNNGVVDDSQLPKDRFSAERLKGVDSTLKIQPAKLEDSAVYLCASSPTTGPYEQYFGPGTRLTVT.

The V call is TRBV6-4, the J call TRBJ1-1; D may be TRBD1 (5 bases). Trimming took 0 bases from V and 4 from J, leaving 9 bases between them. Germline V gives CDR1 MRHNA, CDR2 SNTAGT. This CDR3 comprises 14 residues. CDR3 loop: CASSDSGGSTEAFF. DNA of the CDR3: TGTGCCAGCAGTGACTCGGGGGGTTCCACTGAAGCTTTCTTT.

The chain joins TRBV5-1 to TRBJ2-5, with 8 bases aligning to TRBD1. This CDR3 contains 14 residues. The ends lost 4 bases at V and 3 bases at J; junction bases unmatched: 5. Germline values: CDR1 SGHRS, CDR2 YFSETQ. The DNA for the CDR3 is TGCGCCAGCAGCCAACAGACAGGGGAAGAGACCCAGTACTTC. Residues: CASSQQTGEETQYF.

The V call is TRBV7-6, the J call TRBJ1-2, with D unresolved. V was pared by 5 bases and J by 2 bases, with 12 bases between. The CDR3 length is 14 residues. Germline assignment: CDR1 SGHVS and CDR2 FNYEAQ. The CDR3 DNA reads TGTGCCAGCAGCCCCCAGGAAGAAAACTATGGCTACACCTTC. Translated, it gives CASSPQEENYGYTF.

DNA for the CDR3: TGTCTCGTGTCCGAAGTCGCGAGGGAAAAACTGTTTTTT. Translated, it gives CLVSEVAREKLFF. The gene calls are TRBV7-9 and TRBJ1-4; no clear D gene. The CDR3 length is 13 residues. Germline CDR1 SEHNR, CDR2 FQNEAQ (reference sequence).

V usage is TRBV19 and J usage is TRBJ1-1; D possibly corresponds to TRBD1 (6 bases). Germline loops: CDR1 LNHDA, CDR2 SQIVND (reference sequence). This CDR3 spans 14 amino acids. V was shortened by 7 bases and J by 0 bases, with 12 bases between the two germline ends. CDR3 sequence (DNA): TGTGCCAGTACCCCGGGACATGTGAACACTGAAGCTTTCTTT. Protein: CASTPGHVNTEAFF.

The rearrangement links TRBV7-8 to TRBJ1-5; 7 bases are shared with TRBD1. The V gene end was trimmed by 5 bases and the J gene end by 0 bases; junction bases not matched to a gene: 19. Germline lookup yields CDR1 SGHVS and CDR2 FQNEAQ. The CDR3 loop spans 20 amino acids. The CDR3 nucleotides are TGTGCCAGCAGCCCCTTTGGTCGACAGGGCCTCGATCATAGCAATCAGCCCCAGCATTTT. Translation: CASSPFGRQGLDHSNQPQHF.

V and J are TRBV5-1 and TRBJ2-1, with D uncertain. The CDR3 extends over 16 amino acids. CDR1 is SGHRS, CDR2 YFSETQ, per germline. Trimming took off 4 bases at V and 1 base at J, with 15 bases between the two ends. Written as DNA, the CDR3 is TGCGCCAGCAGCCGGATGACGGAGATATCCTACAATGAGCAGTTCTTC. Residues: CASSRMTEISYNEQFF.

The chain recombines TRBV7-8 with TRBJ2-3, with D tentatively TRBD2 (7 bases). CDR1 and CDR2 from the germline V gene are SGHVS and FQNEAQ. V shed 1 base and J shed 1 base, with 12 bases lying between them. This CDR3 has 16 residues. The CDR3 sequence: CASSLGGGGGTDTQYF. Written as DNA, the CDR3 is TGTGCCAGCAGCTTAGGCGGGGGCGGGGGCACAGATACGCAGTATTTT.

The chain recombines TRBV19 with TRBJ2-1, with 7 bases that match TRBD1. The CDR3 contains 15 residues. Trimming removed 4 bases from V and 8 bases from J; junction bases left unmatched: 11. Germline CDR1 and CDR2: LNHDA and SQIVND (reference sequence). The CDR3 DNA reads TGTGCCAGTAGTAGCCCGGACAGGTCTGGGGATGAGCAGTTCTTC. This translates into CASSSPDRSGDEQFF.

The chain links TRBV19 to TRBJ2-7; D is undetermined. Trimming removed 3 bases from V and 5 bases from J, with 11 bases in between. Germline values: CDR1 LNHDA, CDR2 SQIVND (reference sequence). The CDR3 runs 13 residues. The CDR3 region has the DNA TGTGCCAGTAGTATTGAGGCAGACGACGAGCAGTACTTC. This translates into CASSIEADDEQYF.

The chain uses TRBV27 and TRBJ2-1; 12 bases are a match to TRBD2. This CDR3 has 17 residues. V lost 4 bases, J lost 4 bases, and 8 bases stayed unmatched. Germline CDR1 and CDR2: MNHEY and SMNVEV (reference sequence). CDR3 DNA sequence: TGTGCCAGCAGTTCCCTGACTAGCGGGGGCGCTTACAATGAGCAGTTCTTC. Residues: CASSSLTSGGAYNEQFF.

This sequence joins TRBV2 and TRBJ2-1, with 10 bases fitting TRBD2. Per germline, CDR1 SNHLY and CDR2 FYNNEI. Trimming took 2 bases from V and 6 from J; bases not matched to a gene: 4. The CDR3 loop spans 15 amino acids. The CDR3 bases are TGTGCCAGCAGTGAACGAGCGGGGGGGCCCAATGAGCAGTTCTTC. Translated, it gives CASSERAGGPNEQFF.

The chain employs TRBV29-1 and TRBJ1-1; TRBD1 agrees at 8 bases. The germline V gene has CDR1 SQVTM and CDR2 ANQGSEA. Unmatched junction bases numbered 9, after V lost 5 bases and J lost 4 bases. CDR3 length: 14 residues. The CDR3 region has the DNA TGCAGCGTTACAGCAGGGGGCGCCGGCACTGAAGCTTTCTTT. Amino acid sequence: CSVTAGGAGTEAFF.

The rearrangement uses TRBV29-1 and TRBJ1-1; 12 nucleotides line up with TRBD1. This CDR3 is 12 amino acids long. V trimming: 4 bases; J trimming: 10 bases; junction bases outside the gene matches: 4. Germline V CDR1 and CDR2: SQVTM, ANQGSEA. The CDR3, as DNA: TGCAGCGTTGGGGGACAGGGGGCATTAGCTTTCTTT. Translation gives CSVGGQGALAFF.

This chain connects TRBV9 to TRBJ2-3, with D possibly matching TRBD2 (5 bases). Deletions cut 3 bases from V and 1 base from J, with 12 bases between. The length of the CDR3 is 15 residues. Germline V gene lookup returns CDR1 SGDLS and CDR2 YYNGEE. This CDR3 reads CASSAEGSGTDTQYF. The CDR3 DNA reads TGTGCCAGCAGCGCCGAGGGCTCGGGCACAGATACGCAGTATTTT.

The sample holds a few counts of this clone. The chain is built from TRBV30 and TRBJ2-5, with D maybe TRBD2 (6 bases). The V and J ends lost 0 bases and 5 bases respectively, with 13 bases between them. The germline gives CDR1 GTSNPN, CDR2 SVGIG (reference sequence). There are 14 residues in the CDR3. CDR3 sequence (DNA): TGTGCCTGGAGTGTACATCCAGGGAGGGAGACCCAGTACTTC. This sequence encodes CAWSVHPGRETQYF.

The chain joins TRBV5-4 to TRBJ2-2; no firm D call. The CDR3 contains 14 residues. Germline CDR1 reads SGHNT; CDR2 reads YYREEE (reference sequence). The ends were cut back, 4 bases at V and 0 bases at J, with 7 bases in the middle. The CDR3 sequence: CASSPTSNTGELFF. The CDR3 bases are TGTGCCAGCAGCCCCACTTCGAACACCGGGGAGCTGTTTTTT.

This chain links TRBV9 with TRBJ2-1; 8 nucleotides match TRBD2. This CDR3 spans 14 amino acids. J lost 9 bases, V lost 4 bases, and 9 bases had no gene match. Looked up from germline, CDR1 is SGDLS and CDR2 is YYNGEE. CDR3 nucleotide sequence: TGTGCCAGCAGCCCGGGGACTAGAACGAGTGAGCAGTTCTTC. Encoded protein: CASSPGTRTSEQFF.